A single sample gave rise to the 22 T cell receptor beta chains below, sequenced in a study of T cells after yellow fever vaccination. TCRdb redid the calling of the 5' RACE reads with MiXCR, one entry per CDR3 protein. The sample records under 700,000 distinct CDR3 sequences, less than 20% being singletons. The material was PBMCs, obtained around 5 days after the first yellow fever vaccination. The receptors originated from a man between 18 and 35 years old who received the YFV17D yellow fever vaccine.

This clonotype was seen at least ten times. The CDR3 bases are TGTGCCAGCAGCCGTTACGGGGGATCCTACCAAGAGACCCAGTACTTC. Translated, it gives CASSRYGGSYQETQYF. The chain combines TRBV7-7 with TRBJ2-5; D is perhaps TRBD2 (6 bases). The CDR3 consists of 16 residues. The germline V gene encodes CDR1 SSHAT and CDR2 FNYEAQ (reference sequence). V lost 5 bases and J lost 0, with 16 bases in between.

In this sample, this clonotype turned up a few times. The chain is built from TRBV6-5 and TRBJ1-1, with TRBD1 as a possible D gene (5 bases). Germline loops: CDR1 MNHEY, CDR2 SVGAGI. This CDR3 is 10 amino acids long. The germline V and J ends were trimmed by 9 bases and 7 bases, with 9 bases remaining between them. Here the CDR3 reads CARGDSEAFF. The CDR3 nucleotides read TGTGCCAGGGGGGATAGTGAAGCTTTCTTT.

CDR3 amino acids: CASSLFGGSDEQYV. CDR3 sequence (DNA): TGTGCCAGCAGTTTATTTGGGGGAAGCGACGAGCAGTACGTC. The J gene is TRBJ2-7, the V gene TRBV28; either TRBD1 or TRBD2 may fit D (5 bases each). Deletions cut 1 base from V and 5 bases from J, with 12 bases between. The germline gives CDR1 MDHEN, CDR2 SYDVKM. The CDR3 is 14 residues long.

The V and J genes are TRBV6-2 or TRBV6-3 and TRBJ2-1; 8 bases align to TRBD2. Germline CDR1 is MNHEY and CDR2 is SVGEGT. J gave up 7 bases and V 4 bases, and 12 bases lay outside the gene matches. This CDR3 has 16 residues. DNA for the CDR3: TGTGCCAGCAGTTTCGGGGGGGCCTCCGGCAGGAATGAGCAGTTCTTC. As protein: CASSFGGASGRNEQFF.

This CDR3 reads CASSQDNREGGWDEQFF. The CDR3 nucleotides read TGTGCCAGCAGCCAAGATAACAGAGAGGGGGGGTGGGATGAGCAGTTCTTC. The chain is built from TRBV4-2 and TRBJ2-1; D may be TRBD2 (7 bases). The CDR3 spans 17 residues. Trimming removed 0 bases from V and 8 bases from J, with 20 bases in between. Germline CDR1 and CDR2: LGHNA and YNFKEQ.

The CDR3 nucleotides read TGTGCCAGCAGCAAAGCGCTGACGATCGGCACAGATACGCAGTATTTT. Translating gives CASSKALTIGTDTQYF. This chain joins TRBV21-1 and TRBJ2-3. TRBV21-1 is noted as a pseudogene. The CDR3 contains 16 residues.

This clonotype was found a few times. The chain is built from TRBV2 and TRBJ1-5; D remains ambiguous. The CDR3 is 16 residues long. Germline V gene data show CDR1 as SNHLY and CDR2 as FYNNEI. V was pared by 6 bases and J by 1 base, with 16 bases between. The CDR3 DNA is TGTGCCAGCAGCCGGGAAGGCGGCGGAAGCAATCAGCCCCAGCATTTT. It is translated as CASSREGGGSNQPQHF. The full variable domain, its missing parts supplied by reference TRBV2 and TRBJ1-5, is EPEVTQTPSHQVTQMGQEVILRCVPISNHLYFYWYRQILGQKVEFLVSFYNNEISEKSEIFDDQFSVERPDGSNFTLKIRSTKLEDSAMYFCASSREGGGSNQPQHFGDGTRLSIL.

The chain employs TRBV12-3 or TRBV12-4 and TRBJ1-2, with D uncertain. The V end was cut by 7 bases, the J end by 9 bases, with 15 bases between. The CDR3 runs 12 residues. CDR3 nucleotide sequence: TGTGCCAGCACCACCACTATCCGTAGCTACACCTTC. Translation gives CASTTTIRSYTF.

Only a few counts were recorded for this clonotype. The chain joins TRBV9 to TRBJ2-7; D might be TRBD2 (6 bases). Germline CDR1 is SGDLS and CDR2 is YYNGEE. The V gene lost 4 bases and the J gene lost 2 bases, with 16 bases spanning the gap. The CDR3 length is 15 residues. The CDR3 DNA reads TGTGCCAGCAGCTCAGGCGGGACCCTAACCTACGAGCAGTACTTC. Translated, it gives CASSSGGTLTYEQYF.

The chain employs TRBV5-1 and TRBJ2-3; D may be TRBD2 (5 bases). The length of the CDR3 is 16 residues. CDR1 and CDR2 (germline): SGHRS, YFSETQ. V dropped 5 bases and J dropped 1 base, with 17 bases sitting between them. This chain's CDR3 is CASSFGGWRGTDTQYF. For the CDR3, the DNA is TGCGCCAGCAGTTTTGGAGGATGGCGAGGCACAGATACGCAGTATTTT.

This clonotype was seen a few times. This sequence joins TRBV20-1 and TRBJ1-5; a weak D match, TRBD1 (5 bases). CDR3 length: 15 amino acids. V was shortened by 5 bases and J by 2 bases, with 16 bases between the two germline ends. CDR1 and CDR2 (germline): DFQATT, SNEGSKA (reference sequence). CDR3 sequence reads: CSALSGANGNQPQHF. CDR3 bases: TGCAGTGCTCTGTCCGGGGCGAACGGCAATCAGCCCCAGCATTTT.

This clonotype was counted only a few times. The chain carries TRBV5-4 and TRBJ1-2; D remains unclear. The CDR3 extends over 14 amino acids. Between the trimmed V and J ends, which lost 4 bases and 2 bases, there was a span of 12 bases. CDR1 is SGHNT and CDR2 is YYREEE in the germline V gene (reference sequence). The DNA for the CDR3 is TGTGCCAGCAGCCCCAAGGCGGAGAACTATGGCTACACCTTC. It is translated as CASSPKAENYGYTF.

V and J are TRBV7-2 and TRBJ2-1, with 8 nucleotides matching TRBD2. Germline values: CDR1 SGHTA, CDR2 FQGNSA. The V segment lost 5 bases and the J segment 4 bases; nucleotides outside the gene matches: 13. This CDR3 is 17 amino acids long. CDR3 bases: TGTGCCAGCAGCCCTGGCCCTTACAGCGGGGGATACAATGAGCAGTTCTTC. It codes for CASSPGPYSGGYNEQFF.

The chain links TRBV5-1 to TRBJ1-5, with TRBD1 as a possible D gene (5 bases). Germline V CDR1 and CDR2: SGHRS, YFSETQ. The CDR3 contains 15 residues. Trimming removed 2 bases at V and 0 bases at J, with 9 bases between. The CDR3: CASSFEGSSNQPQHF. In nucleotides, the CDR3 is TGCGCCAGCAGCTTCGAGGGGTCTAGCAATCAGCCCCAGCATTTT.

This clonotype has at least ten counts. The chain carries TRBV20-1 and TRBJ2-7; tentatively, D is TRBD2 (5 bases). CDR3 length equals 14 residues. Germline CDR1 DFQATT, CDR2 SNEGSKA (reference sequence). Trimming removed 3 bases at V and 4 bases at J, with 16 bases between. CDR3 sequence: CSASSGSLGYEQYF. The CDR3 DNA sequence: TGCAGTGCTAGCTCTGGGAGTTTAGGGTACGAGCAGTACTTC.

The chain couples TRBV6-1 to TRBJ1-5; D perhaps matches TRBD1 (5 bases). The germline V and J ends were trimmed by 3 bases and 6 bases, with 12 bases remaining between them. Germline V gene sequence: CDR1 MNHNS, CDR2 SASEGT. The CDR3 sequence is 14 residues long. This CDR3 reads CASSEVGQGQPQHF. CDR3 sequence (DNA): TGTGCCAGCAGTGAGGTGGGGCAAGGTCAGCCCCAGCATTTT.

There are a few counts of this clonotype. The V call is TRBV20-1, the J call TRBJ2-1; 14 bases align to TRBD2. Germline V CDR1 and CDR2: DFQATT, SNEGSKA (reference sequence). With 6 bases clipped from V and 9 bases from J, the junction kept 10 bases outside the gene matches. The CDR3 sequence is 15 residues long. Written as DNA, the CDR3 is TGCAGTGCCACACAGGGACTAGCGGGGGTGGTTGAGCAGTTCTTC. Amino acids: CSATQGLAGVVEQFF.

DNA for the CDR3: TGTGCCAGCAGCTTAGCGCGAGCGGGGGGCCGACAAGAGACCCAGTACTTC. It encodes CASSLARAGGRQETQYF. The chain combines TRBV7-9 with TRBJ2-5; 9 bases are shared with TRBD2. This CDR3 region has 17 residues. The germline gives CDR1 SEHNR, CDR2 FQNEAQ (reference sequence). Germline trimming cut 0 bases from V and 2 bases from J; bases unmatched to any gene: 7.

This clonotype was detected only a few times. This sequence joins TRBV18 and TRBJ1-5; D is possibly TRBD1 (5 bases). The CDR3 length is 14 residues. V shed 5 bases and J shed 5 bases, with 13 bases lying between them. CDR1 and CDR2 (germline): KGHSH, LQKENI. This chain's CDR3 is CASSKRTGDQPQHF. In DNA form, the CDR3 reads TGTGCCAGCTCAAAGCGAACAGGTGATCAGCCCCAGCATTTT.

The chain has TRBV15 and TRBJ1-2; possibly TRBD1 for D (6 bases). CDR1 and CDR2 from the germline V gene are LNHNV and YYDKDF (reference sequence). The V gene lost 0 bases and the J gene lost 4 bases, with 9 bases spanning the gap. This CDR3 has 14 residues. For the CDR3, the DNA is TGTGCCACCAGCAGAGAGGTAGGGGGCTATGGCTACACCTTC. It codes for CATSREVGGYGYTF.

CDR3 DNA sequence: TGCGCCAGCAGCCGACAGGTAGCGGGGGGCCGGGATACGCAGTATTTT. Translation gives CASSRQVAGGRDTQYF. The chain employs TRBV5-1 and TRBJ2-3; 10 positions match TRBD2. The J segment lost 6 bases and the V segment lost 4 bases, leaving 11 bases of the junction unmatched. Germline V gene sequence: CDR1 SGHRS, CDR2 YFSETQ. The CDR3 is 16 residues long.

V gene TRBV2 combines with J gene TRBJ1-6; TRBD1 matches at 9 bases. CDR3 length: 15 residues. Germline V gene data show CDR1 as SNHLY and CDR2 as FYNNEI. Losses at the gene ends were 6 bases for V and 7 bases for J; bases not matched to a gene: 7. CDR3 region: CASRPEQGANSPLHF. CDR3 coding DNA: TGTGCCAGCAGACCGGAACAGGGGGCAAATTCACCCCTCCACTTT.